Described below is a single T cell receptor beta chain sequence and its context. Its target is unknown. This sample is drawn from a study of cytomegalovirus exposure and HLA in healthy donors. The study ran its PCR with 60 Vbeta and 13 Jbeta primers. Original handling: The count from a later analysis was 70 million to 85 million unique TCR beta chains, around 11 million of them shared. Repertoires were generated with immunoSEQ multiplex PCR, while TCRdb's copy carries only in-frame clones and drops some. V, J and clone size reflect that table, while D and trimming were determined from the DNA. With about 200,000 clones in the sample, the ten largest clones hold approximately 0.74%. From germline, CDR1 is ENHRY and CDR2 SYGVKD. The CDR3 contains 16 residues. Trimming cost V 4 bases and J 4 bases; bases outside gene matches: 12. General observations from the study: Most likely, a cluster of highly shared sequence variants arose as a sequencing artifact. The study carried out a later analysis of TCR beta sequences. It associated under 20,000 of them with specific HLA alleles at a false discovery rate of 0.05. Segments of the TCR beta V type were, in most cases, productive about 87% or about 30% of the time in an earlier analysis.

V gene TRBV10-3 combines with J gene TRBJ1-2, with TRBD1 matching 7 bases. This sequence was found in a boy aged 5-17 years in good health and CMV-seronegative. The material sequenced was PBMCs. In DNA, the CDR3 is TGTGCCATCAGTGTTCTCGGGGACCGGGACAGCTATGGCTACACCTTC. It is translated as CAISVLGDRDSYGYTF.